The rows below give T cell receptor beta chains drawn from one sample of a study of control samples from healthy donors and cancer patients. TCRdb keeps only in-frame clones here, not all; method: immunoSEQ multiplex PCR. The data hold some 130,000 clones, with around nine tenths observed a single time. Sequencing was done on a sample of blood. The receptor set was obtained from a woman in her thirties in good health. The CDR3 runs from the conserved cysteine through the conserved F or W.

v_call	j_call	cdr3_aa
TRBV28	TRBJ2-7	CASSLSGAYEQYF
TRBV6-1	TRBJ2-2	CASSEVETANTGELFF
TRBV3-1/TRBV3-2	TRBJ1-1	CASRPPGTGTEAFF
TRBV7-2	TRBJ1-2	CASSLAAGIDYGYTF
TRBV6-5	TRBJ1-5	CASSPRVSPNQPQHF
TRBV10-2	TRBJ1-6	CASSDGQGVPPLHF
TRBV30	TRBJ1-5	CAWSQAKHQPQHF
TRBV6-5	TRBJ2-2	CASSLSYSAGELFF
TRBV18	TRBJ2-7	CASSPPDLSYEQYF
TRBV6-1	TRBJ1-3	CASSESFGGVGGYGNTIYF
TRBV18	TRBJ1-1	CASSIEPQNTEAFF
TRBV30	TRBJ1-2	CAWSVPGQGGYGYTF
TRBV6-5	TRBJ2-5	CATSAAGVLGETQYF
TRBV28	TRBJ1-2	CASSLLGANYGYTF
TRBV7-9	TRBJ1-1	CASSYTRDTEAFF
TRBV11-2	TRBJ2-5	CASSLGPRGTGETQYF
TRBV30	TRBJ2-7	CAWSVEQPYEQYF
TRBV28	TRBJ2-5	CASSSLGLAGTYQETQYF
TRBV5-6	TRBJ1-1	CASSFKPGQLNTEAFF
TRBV19	TRBJ2-3	CASENGVTDTQYF
TRBV6-5	TRBJ1-2	CASGSGRGSYGYTF
TRBV27	TRBJ2-7	CASSLSVQGYEQYF
TRBV2	TRBJ1-2	CATGRAAAYGYTF
TRBV25-1	TRBJ2-1	CASSGTSADNEQFF
TRBV5-1	TRBJ2-5	CASSLGLAFQETQYF
TRBV11-2	TRBJ2-5	CASSFGETQYF
TRBV18	TRBJ1-4	CASSQLRDSNEKLFF
TRBV5-1	TRBJ1-2	CASSTDREDGYTF
TRBV7-9	TRBJ2-1	CASSLLGGVYNEQFF
TRBV7-9	TRBJ1-4	CASRIQGAREEKLFF
TRBV6-4	TRBJ2-1	CASSDHVQGQQFNSYNEQFF
TRBV3-1/TRBV3-2	TRBJ2-1	CASSQQTGVGQFF
TRBV19	TRBJ2-2	CASSIVTVTGELFF
TRBV7-2	TRBJ2-1	CASSLAGEQFF